The 32 T cell receptor beta chains listed next were all sequenced from one sample in a study of T cell responses to AZD1222 COVID-19 vaccine. This table comes from immunoSEQ multiplex PCR, and its TCRdb copy is limited to in-frame clones, with some not included. The sample includes 180,000 or so clones, about 88% of them seen just once. The specimen comprised peripheral blood, sampled 28 days after the second AZD1222 dose. These TCRs come from an adult who received the AZD1222 COVID-19 vaccine.

This chain links TRBV7-2 with TRBJ2-4, with 8 bases lining up with TRBD1. This CDR3 region has 16 residues. CDR1 and CDR2 from the germline V gene are SGHTA and FQGNSA. With V trimmed by 1 base and J by 3 bases, 5 bases remained unmatched. The CDR3 sequence is CASSLGGQVGKNIQYF. CDR3 bases: TGTGCCAGCAGCTTAGGGGGACAGGTGGGCAAAAACATTCAGTACTTC.

The chain couples TRBV9 to TRBJ2-3, with 7 bases aligning to TRBD2. CDR3 size: 18 residues. J was trimmed by 2 bases and V by 2 bases; bases with no gene match: 14. Germline loops: CDR1 SGDLS, CDR2 YYNGEE. The CDR3 DNA reads as TGTGCCAGCAGCGTGAGAGGGCCAGGGACTACCTACACAGATACGCAGTATTTT. Its protein product is CASSVRGPGTTYTDTQYF.

The chain joins TRBV27 to TRBJ1-2; TRBD1 might be the D (6 bases). CDR1 is MNHEY, CDR2 SMNVEV, per germline (reference sequence). This CDR3 has 13 amino acids. V was shortened by 2 bases and J by 3 bases, with 7 bases between the two germline ends. The CDR3 loop is CASSLKGDYGYTF. CDR3 DNA sequence: TGTGCCAGCAGTTTAAAGGGGGACTATGGCTACACCTTC.

The gene calls are TRBV3-1 (or the pseudogene TRBV3-2) and TRBJ2-2; 7 nucleotides agree with TRBD2. The J segment lost 5 bases and the V segment lost 2 bases, leaving 8 bases of the junction unmatched. The germline CDR1 and CDR2 sequences are LGHDT and YNNKEL (reference sequence). The CDR3 runs 16 residues. The chain's CDR3 is CASSQWGGSGTGELFF. As DNA, the CDR3 is TGTGCCAGCAGCCAATGGGGCGGGAGCGGGACCGGGGAGCTGTTTTTT.

The V call is TRBV7-2, the J call TRBJ2-5; 8 bases map to TRBD1. Germline loops: CDR1 SGHTA, CDR2 FQGNSA. The length of the CDR3 is 14 residues. J lost 5 bases, V lost 5 bases, and 7 bases had no gene match. Written as DNA, the CDR3 is TGTGCCAGCAGCCGTCAGGGGGCAAGGGAGACCCAGTACTTC. Its protein product is CASSRQGARETQYF.

This clone was seen once. The rearrangement joins TRBV19 to TRBJ2-5, with 11 bases matching TRBD1. Germline CDR1 is LNHDA and CDR2 is SQIVND (reference sequence). Trimming took 6 bases from V and 5 from J; bases not matched to a gene: 8. CDR3 length: 15 amino acids. The CDR3 loop reads CASRTGQGAWETQYF. The CDR3 DNA reads as TGTGCCAGTAGGACCGGACAGGGGGCATGGGAGACCCAGTACTTC.

V is TRBV4-3 and J is TRBJ1-1; the D gene is possibly TRBD1 (5 bases). There are 13 residues in the CDR3. Trimming took 1 base from V and 5 from J, leaving 8 bases between them. The germline V gene encodes CDR1 LGHNA and CDR2 YSLEER. CDR3 loop: CASSQVRETEAFF. CDR3 sequence (DNA): TGCGCCAGCAGCCAAGTCAGGGAAACTGAAGCTTTCTTT.

This rearrangement joins TRBV13 to TRBJ2-3, with D tentatively TRBD1 (6 bases). V gave up 6 bases and J gave up 6 bases, with 13 bases separating them. This CDR3 spans 13 amino acids. Germline V CDR1 and CDR2: PRHDT, FYEKMQ (reference sequence). CDR3 in amino acids: CASSRRGFDTQYF. The CDR3 DNA reads TGTGCCAGCAGTCGAAGGGGGTTCGATACGCAGTATTTT.

CDR3 protein: CASSQGGGEQYF. The CDR3, as DNA: TGTGCCAGCAGTCAAGGGGGTGGCGAGCAGTACTTC. The rearrangement joins TRBV28 to TRBJ2-7, with D possibly being TRBD1 (6 bases). Germline V gene lookup returns CDR1 MDHEN and CDR2 SYDVKM. The CDR3 consists of 12 residues. Trimming shortened V by 5 bases and J by 6 bases, and 11 bases separated the two germline ends.

This chain links TRBV15 with TRBJ1-5, with a tentative D call TRBD1 (5 bases). Germline CDR1 LNHNV, CDR2 YYDKDF (reference sequence). V was clipped by 1 base and J by 0 bases, with 16 bases between them. The CDR3 is 18 residues long. CDR3 protein: CATSRGVGTANSNQPQHF. The CDR3 nucleotides are TGTGCCACCAGCAGAGGGGTCGGGACCGCCAATAGCAATCAGCCCCAGCATTTT.

This sequence joins TRBV7-6 and TRBJ2-7, with D perhaps given as TRBD1 or TRBD2 (5 bases each). The CDR3 totals 15 residues. Trimming stripped 5 bases from V and 5 bases from J, with 19 bases between. Germline values: CDR1 SGHVS, CDR2 FNYEAQ. The CDR3 region has the DNA TGTGCCAGCAGCCCGACGTTCGGGGTACAGGACGAGCAGTACTTC. This encodes CASSPTFGVQDEQYF.

The CDR3 DNA reads TGTGCTAGTGGTTTGGTTGAAGCGCGGGGTGAGCAGTTCTTC. Translated: CASGLVEARGEQFF. The chain carries TRBV12-5 and TRBJ2-1; D may be TRBD2 (6 bases). CDR1 is LGHNT and CDR2 is FRNRAP in the germline V gene. The CDR3 has 14 residues. V shed 0 bases and J shed 9 bases, with 12 bases lying between them.

The chain is built from TRBV28 and TRBJ1-4; tentative D call: TRBD1 (6 bases). This CDR3 spans 15 amino acids. V was cut by 4 bases and J by 4 bases, with 13 bases left in between. Germline V gene sequence: CDR1 MDHEN, CDR2 SYDVKM. Here the CDR3 reads CASSSRDTYNEKLFF. The CDR3 DNA sequence: TGTGCCAGCAGTTCCCGGGACACCTATAATGAAAAACTGTTTTTT.

The chain is built from TRBV18 and TRBJ2-5; D possibly corresponds to TRBD1 (6 bases). Germline V gene lookup returns CDR1 KGHSH and CDR2 LQKENI. The length of the CDR3 is 12 residues. Deletions cut 5 bases from V and 5 bases from J, with 9 bases between. The CDR3 here is CASSTGLETQYF. The CDR3, as DNA: TGTGCCAGCTCAACAGGGCTCGAGACCCAGTACTTC.

This chain links TRBV7-9 with TRBJ2-1, with TRBD1 matching 9 bases. The germline V gene has CDR1 SEHNR and CDR2 FQNEAQ (reference sequence). The junction had 7 bases not matched to a gene; V was cut back by 4 bases and J by 6 bases. This CDR3 region has 15 residues. This CDR3 reads CASSSWTGVRNEQFF. The CDR3 nucleotides read TGTGCCAGCAGCTCATGGACAGGGGTTCGCAATGAGCAGTTCTTC.

CDR3 DNA sequence: TGTGCCAGCAGCTTCGGTCAGGGGGACGAATCACCCCTCCACTTT. It specifies CASSFGQGDESPLHF. The chain employs TRBV5-4 and TRBJ1-6; 7 bases fit TRBD1. Germline V gives CDR1 SGHNT, CDR2 YYREEE (reference sequence). The CDR3 loop spans 15 amino acids. With V trimmed by 2 bases and J by 10 bases, 9 bases remained unmatched.

The chain recombines TRBV27 with TRBJ2-1; D remains unclear. With 3 bases removed from V and 3 bases from J, the gap between germline ends came to 0 bases. The CDR3 extends over 11 amino acids. The germline V gene encodes CDR1 MNHEY and CDR2 SMNVEV (reference sequence). The chain's CDR3 is CASSFYNEQFF. CDR3 DNA sequence: TGTGCCAGCAGTTTCTACAATGAGCAGTTCTTC.

V and J are TRBV18 and TRBJ2-6; 10 bases are shared with TRBD2. CDR1 is KGHSH, CDR2 LQKENI, per germline. The CDR3 covers 18 residues. V dropped 1 base and J dropped 2; count of bases not matched to a gene: 5. CDR3 region: CASSPRLAGGAGANVLTF. For the CDR3, the DNA is TGTGCCAGCTCACCACGGTTAGCGGGAGGTGCTGGGGCCAACGTCCTGACTTTC.

The gene calls are TRBV27 and TRBJ2-5; TRBD1 or TRBD2 may be the D gene (5 bases each). CDR1 and CDR2 (germline): MNHEY, SMNVEV (reference sequence). Trimming took off 6 bases at V and 4 bases at J, with 15 bases between the two ends. The CDR3 has 14 amino acids. The CDR3 DNA follows: TGTGCCAGCAGCCCTCGGGGCGGGCGAGAGACCCAGTACTTC. The encoded protein is CASSPRGGRETQYF.

CDR3: CASSPLGSNQPQHF. CDR3 DNA sequence: TGTGCCAGCTCTCCCCTAGGGAGCAATCAGCCCCAGCATTTT. The chain links TRBV18 to TRBJ1-5; D ambiguous. The CDR3 sequence is 14 residues long. In germline, CDR1 is KGHSH, CDR2 LQKENI. Trimming took 6 bases from V and 1 from J, leaving 10 bases between them.

This chain connects TRBV29-1 to TRBJ1-5; 7 positions match TRBD1. The CDR3 sequence is 12 residues long. V was pared by 2 bases and J by 6 bases, with 1 base of the junction left unmatched. Germline lookup yields CDR1 SQVTM and CDR2 ANQGSEA. The CDR3, as DNA: TGCAGCGTTGAACAGGGGGGTCAGCCCCAGCATTTT. This codes for CSVEQGGQPQHF.

The chain is built from TRBV11-2 and TRBJ2-3; tentative D call: TRBD2 (5 bases). The CDR3 is 14 amino acids. Germline CDR1 reads SGHAT; CDR2 reads FQNNGV. V was shortened by 5 bases and J by 2 bases, with 11 bases between the two germline ends. The DNA of the CDR3 is TGTGCCAGCAGCCCCAAGGACTCCACAGATACGCAGTATTTT. Its translation is CASSPKDSTDTQYF. Looking up the rest from reference TRBV11-2 and TRBJ2-3 gives the full variable domain: EAGVAQSPRYKIIEKRQSVAFWCNPISGHATLYWYQQILGQGPKLLIQFQNNGVVDDSQLPKDRFSAERLKGVDSTLKIQPAKLEDSAVYLCASSPKDSTDTQYFGPGTRLTVL.

This rearrangement joins TRBV10-3 to TRBJ2-7; 7 bases line up with TRBD1. The V gene's germline CDR1 is ENHRY and CDR2 SYGVKD. This CDR3 region has 13 residues. J gave up 1 base and V 6 bases, and 3 bases lay outside the gene matches. CDR3 DNA sequence: TGTGCCATCAGCCCGGGACAGTCCTACGAGCAGTACTTC. As protein: CAISPGQSYEQYF.

The chain recombines TRBV27 with TRBJ1-1, with 7 bases matching TRBD1. Per germline, CDR1 MNHEY and CDR2 SMNVEV (reference sequence). V was clipped by 3 bases and J by 6 bases; unmatched bases: 7. The length of the CDR3 is 14 residues. CDR3 coding DNA: TGTGCCAGCAGTTTCCGAAGAAGGGGGCCTGAAGCTTTCTTT. Translation gives CASSFRRRGPEAFF.

In its sample, this clone was seen a few times. The chain uses TRBV7-8 and TRBJ2-1, with 7 bases that match TRBD2. The CDR3 totals 15 residues. V was pared by 5 bases and J by 7 bases, with 11 bases of the junction left unmatched. Looked up from germline, CDR1 is SGHVS and CDR2 is FQNEAQ. CDR3 nucleotide sequence: TGTGCCAGCAGCCGTTTGAGACTAGCTAGTAATGAGCAGTTCTTC. As protein: CASSRLRLASNEQFF.

The chain links TRBV9 to TRBJ2-2, with D possibly TRBD1 on 5 matching bases. The length of the CDR3 is 15 residues. Trimming took off 0 bases at V and 1 base at J, with 7 bases between the two ends. Germline-derived CDR1 and CDR2 are SGDLS and YYNGEE. For the CDR3, the DNA is TGTGCCAGCAGCGTAGGGACACTGAACACCGGGGAGCTGTTTTTT. It is translated as CASSVGTLNTGELFF.

This chain links TRBV7-9 with TRBJ2-1; 7 bases are a match to TRBD1. The CDR3 spans 16 residues. V lost 1 base to trimming and J lost 7 bases; unmatched junction nucleotides: 10. The V gene's germline CDR1 is SEHNR and CDR2 FQNEAQ (reference sequence). CDR3 loop: CASSLGPGQKQNEQFF. The CDR3, as DNA: TGTGCCAGCAGCTTAGGGCCGGGACAGAAACAGAATGAGCAGTTCTTC.

This clone was picked up a small number of times. V gene TRBV19 combines with J gene TRBJ1-1; 7 bases fit TRBD1. V gave up 3 bases and J gave up 2 bases; unmatched junction bases: 6. The CDR3 extends over 15 amino acids. Germline CDR1 and CDR2: LNHDA and SQIVND (reference sequence). CDR3 amino acids: CASSIGQVLNTEAFF. The CDR3, as DNA: TGTGCCAGTAGTATCGGACAGGTTCTAAACACTGAAGCTTTCTTT.

The chain employs TRBV19 and TRBJ2-1; 11 bases are a match to TRBD2. Germline V gives CDR1 LNHDA, CDR2 SQIVND (reference sequence). V was pared by 3 bases and J by 7 bases, with 5 bases of the junction left unmatched. CDR3 length: 15 amino acids. The CDR3 DNA reads TGTGCCAGTAGTATTCGGACTAGCGGGTTGAATGAGCAGTTCTTC. Its protein product is CASSIRTSGLNEQFF. Combining the CDR3 with reference TRBV19 and TRBJ2-1 gives the whole variable domain DGGITQSPKYLFRKEGQNVTLSCEQNLNHDAMYWYRQDPGQGLRLIYYSQIVNDFQKGDIAEGYSVSREKKESFPLTVTSAQKNPTAFYLCASSIRTSGLNEQFFGPGTRLTVL.

The CDR3 DNA is TGTGCCTGGAGTGTGAACCGAGAGACCCAGTACTTC. Protein sequence: CAWSVNRETQYF. The chain recombines TRBV30 with TRBJ2-5; D is unresolved. The CDR3 contains 12 residues. Looked up from germline, CDR1 is GTSNPN and CDR2 is SVGIG (reference sequence). V lost 0 bases, J lost 4 bases, and 6 bases lay in between.

This clone was recorded a few times. The genes are TRBV24-1 and TRBJ1-2, with D possibly TRBD1 on 5 matching bases. The germline V gene has CDR1 KGHDR and CDR2 SFDVKD. The V and J ends lost 0 bases and 8 bases respectively, with 9 bases between them. The CDR3 runs to 13 residues. CDR3 DNA: TGTGCCACCAGTGATTTGAGCGGGACGGGCTACACCTTC. It specifies CATSDLSGTGYTF.

The V gene is TRBV6-2 or TRBV6-3, the J gene TRBJ2-5, with D possibly being TRBD2 (6 bases). Germline V lookup: CDR1 MNHEY, CDR2 SVGEGT. Trimming pared 2 bases from V and 2 bases from J, leaving 15 bases between. The CDR3 length is 16 residues. The CDR3 protein is CASSYGRGTSQETQYF. CDR3 coding DNA: TGTGCCAGCAGTTACGGGCGGGGCACCAGTCAAGAGACCCAGTACTTC.